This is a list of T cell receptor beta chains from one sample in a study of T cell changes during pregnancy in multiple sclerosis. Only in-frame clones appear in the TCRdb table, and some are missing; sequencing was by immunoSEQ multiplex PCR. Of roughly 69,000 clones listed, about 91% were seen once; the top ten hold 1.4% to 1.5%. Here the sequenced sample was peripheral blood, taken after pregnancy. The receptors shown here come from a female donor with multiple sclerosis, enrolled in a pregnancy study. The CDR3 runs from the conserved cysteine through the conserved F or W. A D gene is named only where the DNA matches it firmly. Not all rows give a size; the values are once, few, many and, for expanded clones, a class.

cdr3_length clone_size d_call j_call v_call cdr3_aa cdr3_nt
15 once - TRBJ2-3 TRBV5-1 CASSSSLAPWDTQYF TGCGCCAGCAGCAGTAGTCTAGCGCCTTGGGATACGCAGTATTTT
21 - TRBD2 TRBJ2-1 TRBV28 CASSSLAGFGPSSGIYNEQFF TGTGCCAGCAGTTCCCTGGCCGGTTTCGGACCATCTAGCGGGATTTACAATGAGCAGTTCTTC
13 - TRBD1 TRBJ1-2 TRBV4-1 CASRPDRAGGYTF TGCGCCAGCAGACCCGACAGGGCTGGGGGCTACACCTTC
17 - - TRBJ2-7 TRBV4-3 CASSPGEGRGRGNEQYF TGCGCCAGCAGCCCTGGTGAGGGGCGCGGGCGGGGAAACGAGCAGTACTTC
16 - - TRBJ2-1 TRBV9 CASSVAVRGSYNEQFF TGTGCCAGCAGCGTAGCTGTGCGAGGGTCCTACAATGAGCAGTTCTTC
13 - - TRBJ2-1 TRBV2 CASSVRTSSEQFF TGTGCCAGCAGTGTCCGAACTAGCTCTGAGCAGTTCTTC
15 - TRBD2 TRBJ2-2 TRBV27 CASSPLAANTGELFF TGTGCCAGCAGCCCTCTAGCGGCGAACACCGGGGAGCTGTTTTTT
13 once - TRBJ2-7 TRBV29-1 CSVAVTGFYEQYF TGCAGCGTCGCCGTCACAGGTTTCTACGAGCAGTACTTC
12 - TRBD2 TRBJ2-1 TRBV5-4 CASSTGLGEPFF TGTGCCAGCAGTACCGGACTAGGGGAGCCGTTCTTC
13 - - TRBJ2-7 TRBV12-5 CASGLGTAYEQYF TGTGCTAGTGGTTTGGGGACAGCCTACGAGCAGTACTTC
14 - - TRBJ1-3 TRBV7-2 CASSLQGGVNTIYF TGTGCCAGCAGCTTGCAGGGAGGGGTAAACACCATATATTTT
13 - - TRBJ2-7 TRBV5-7 CASSFPMEIEQYF TGTGCCAGCAGCTTCCCTATGGAGATCGAGCAGTACTTT
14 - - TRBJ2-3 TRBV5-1 CASSLMRAEDTQYF TGCGCCAGCAGCTTGATGAGGGCGGAAGATACGCAGTATTTT
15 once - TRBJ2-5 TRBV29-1 CSVDRSRGLGEAQYF TGCAGCGTTGACCGGTCGAGGGGCCTAGGGGAGGCCCAGTACTTC
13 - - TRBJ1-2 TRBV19 CASSIGEDYGYTF TGTGCCAGTAGTATAGGGGAGGACTATGGCTACACCTTC
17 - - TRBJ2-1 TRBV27 CASSSPTLGSSYNEQFF TGTGCCAGCAGTTCGCCAACTCTAGGGAGCTCCTACAATGAGCAGTTCTTC
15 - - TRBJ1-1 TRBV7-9 CASSLVGGLNTEAFF TGTGCCAGCAGCTTAGTTGGGGGCCTGAACACTGAAGCTTTCTTT
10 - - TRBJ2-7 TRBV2 CASSNYEQYF TGTGCCAGCAGCAACTACGAGCAGTACTTC
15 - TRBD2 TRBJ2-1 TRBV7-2 CASSPLLAGRGEQFF TGTGCCAGCAGCCCTCTACTAGCGGGAAGGGGTGAGCAGTTCTTC
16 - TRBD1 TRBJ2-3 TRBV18 CASSPPRDRSTDTQYF TGTGCCAGCTCACCACCAAGGGACAGAAGCACAGATACGCAGTATTTT
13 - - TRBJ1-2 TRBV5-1 CASSLDGGYGYTF TGCGCCAGCAGCTTGGACGGTGGCTATGGCTACACCTTC
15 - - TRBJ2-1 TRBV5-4 CASSFPGGAYNEQFF TGTGCCAGCAGCTTTCCAGGAGGGGCCTACAATGAGCAGTTCTTC
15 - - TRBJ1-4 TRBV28 CASSLASRGNEKLFF TGTGCCAGCAGTTTAGCGTCCAGGGGCAATGAAAAACTGTTTTTT
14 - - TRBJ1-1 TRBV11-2 CASSLAPRPGEAFF TGTGCCAGCAGCTTAGCCCCACGGCCGGGAGAAGCTTTCTTT
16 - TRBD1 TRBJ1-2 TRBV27 CASSPGTGKVWAGYTF TGTGCCAGCAGTCCCGGGACAGGGAAAGTCTGGGCTGGCTACACCTTC
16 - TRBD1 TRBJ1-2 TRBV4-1 CASSPGQGAYYYGYTF TGCGCCAGCAGCCCGGGACAGGGGGCGTATTACTATGGCTACACCTTC
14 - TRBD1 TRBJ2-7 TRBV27 CASRAGTGHGKQYF TGTGCCAGCAGGGCCGGGACAGGTCATGGTAAGCAGTACTTC
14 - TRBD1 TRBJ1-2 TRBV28 CASRTGGANYGYTF TGTGCCAGCAGAACAGGGGGCGCAAACTATGGCTACACCTTC
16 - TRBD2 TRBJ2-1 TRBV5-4 CASSLPGTSGRNEQFF TGTGCCAGCAGCTTACCCGGGACTAGCGGGAGAAATGAGCAGTTCTTC
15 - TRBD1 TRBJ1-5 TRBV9 CASSPGTGRNQPQHF TGTGCCAGCAGCCCCGGGACAGGGCGAAATCAGCCCCAGCATTTT
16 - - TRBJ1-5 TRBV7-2 CASSFGGPDSNQPQHF TGTGCCAGCAGCTTCGGGGGGCCGGATAGCAATCAGCCCCAGCATTTT
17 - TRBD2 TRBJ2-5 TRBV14 CASSQDGRGGRAQTQYF TGTGCCAGCAGCCAAGATGGTAGGGGCGGGAGGGCCCAGACCCAGTACTTC
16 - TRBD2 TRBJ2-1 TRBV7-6 CASSLELAGGLNEQFF TGTGCCAGCAGCTTAGAGCTAGCGGGAGGGTTGAATGAGCAGTTCTTC
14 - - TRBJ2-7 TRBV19 CASSAQGRVNEQYF TGTGCCAGCAGCGCTCAGGGGAGGGTTAACGAGCAGTACTTC
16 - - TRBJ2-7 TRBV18 CASSPFWRGYSYEQYF TGTGCCAGCTCACCATTTTGGAGGGGATACTCCTACGAGCAGTACTTC
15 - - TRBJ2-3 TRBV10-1 CASSEGQSGTDTQYF TGCGCCAGCAGTGAGGGACAGTCAGGCACAGATACGCAGTATTTT
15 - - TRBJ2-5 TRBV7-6 CASSLDTGIQETQYF TGTGCCAGCAGCTTAGATACAGGGATCCAAGAGACCCAGTACTTC
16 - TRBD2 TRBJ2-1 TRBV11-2 CASSVGTSGFNNEQFF TGTGCCAGCAGCGTCGGGACTAGCGGATTCAACAATGAGCAGTTCTTC
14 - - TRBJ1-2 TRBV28 CASSLNQLGYGYTF TGTGCCAGCAGTCTGAACCAACTAGGGTATGGCTACACCTTC
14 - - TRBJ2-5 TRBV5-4 CASSYRDIYETQYF TGTGCCAGCAGTTACCGGGACATCTACGAGACCCAGTACTTC
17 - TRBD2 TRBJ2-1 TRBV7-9 CASSLSALVVGGSEQFF TGTGCCAGCAGCTTATCCGCCTTGGTTGTGGGAGGGAGTGAGCAGTTCTTC
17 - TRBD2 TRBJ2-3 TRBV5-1 CASSLVLGGRGPDTQYF TGCGCCAGCAGCTTGGTTTTGGGCGGGAGGGGGCCAGATACGCAGTATTTT
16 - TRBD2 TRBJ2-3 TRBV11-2 CASSQELARSTDTQYF TGTGCCAGCAGCCAAGAACTAGCGAGAAGCACAGATACGCAGTATTTT
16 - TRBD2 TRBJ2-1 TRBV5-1 CASSTQAGGKTNEQFF TGCGCCAGCAGCACCCAAGCGGGAGGGAAAACCAATGAGCAGTTCTTC
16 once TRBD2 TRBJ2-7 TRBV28 CASSFNSGRLTYEQYF TGTGCCAGCAGTTTTAATAGCGGGAGGCTAACCTACGAGCAGTACTTC
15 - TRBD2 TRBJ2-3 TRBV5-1 CASSLSGMSTDTQYF TGCGCCAGCAGCTTGAGCGGGATGAGCACAGATACGCAGTATTTT
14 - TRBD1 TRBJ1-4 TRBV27 CASTPTGGGEKLFF TGTGCCAGCACCCCGACAGGGGGAGGTGAAAAACTGTTTTTT
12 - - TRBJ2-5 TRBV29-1 CSVSPPSETQYF TGCAGCGTTTCTCCCCCCTCGGAGACCCAGTACTTC
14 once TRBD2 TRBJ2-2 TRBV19 CASSPGLDTGELFF TGTGCCAGTAGCCCGGGACTAGATACCGGGGAGCTGTTTTTT
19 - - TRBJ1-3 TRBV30 CAWSVYTPPGGYSGNTIYF TGTGCCTGGAGTGTATATACCCCCCCGGGGGGGTATTCTGGAAACACCATATATTTT
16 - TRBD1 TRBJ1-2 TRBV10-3 CAISAATGYFPYGYTF TGTGCCATCAGCGCCGCGACAGGGTACTTTCCCTATGGCTACACCTTC
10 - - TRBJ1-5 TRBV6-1 CASLDQPQHF TGTGCCAGCCTAGATCAGCCCCAGCATTTT
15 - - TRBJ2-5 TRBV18 CASSLGASGWETQYF TGTGCCAGCTCCCTGGGGGCTAGTGGCTGGGAGACCCAGTACTTC
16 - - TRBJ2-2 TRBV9 CASSYQGGGRPGELFF TGTGCCAGCAGCTACCAGGGGGGCGGGAGGCCCGGGGAGCTGTTTTTT
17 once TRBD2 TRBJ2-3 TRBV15 CATSSAVGAGVEDTQYF TGTGCCACCAGCAGTGCCGTCGGGGCGGGAGTGGAAGATACGCAGTATTTT
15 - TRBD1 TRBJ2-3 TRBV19 CASSIGQGFTDTQYF TGTGCCAGTAGTATCGGACAGGGTTTCACAGATACGCAGTATTTT
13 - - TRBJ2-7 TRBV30 CAWSGRAGAAQYF TGTGCCTGGAGTGGTCGGGCAGGGGCTGCGCAGTACTTC